This is a list of T cell receptor beta chains from one sample in a study of cytomegalovirus exposure and HLA in healthy donors. Profiled with immunoSEQ multiplex PCR; TCRdb holds only in-frame clones, not every one. The sample contains around 220,000 clones, over 80% of which appear only once. The specimen sequenced was PBMCs. The source of these receptors is a woman aged 30 to 39 in good health and CMV-seropositive. The CDR3 runs from the conserved cysteine through the conserved F or W. D genes are given only for firm matches. Size values are once, few and many counts, or a class for expanded clones, and some rows have none.

DNA,CDR3,J,V,size,D
TGTGCCAGCAGTTACCAAGGACAGCACACTGAAGCTTTCTTT,CASSYQGQHTEAFF,TRBJ1-1,TRBV6-5,once,-
TGTGCCTGGAGTCCCGACAGGACCTATGGCTACACCTTC,CAWSPDRTYGYTF,TRBJ1-2,TRBV30,-,-
TGTGCCAGCAGCTTACAGGGGTACTATGGCTACACCTTC,CASSLQGYYGYTF,TRBJ1-2,TRBV11-2,-,-
TGTGCCAGCAGCACTTACGTACTACGATCGAGCACAGATACGCAGTATTTT,CASSTYVLRSSTDTQYF,TRBJ2-3,TRBV27,-,-
TGTGCCAGCAATCGAGGGGCGGGTACCGGGGAGCTGTTTTTT,CASNRGAGTGELFF,TRBJ2-2,TRBV5-6,-,-
TGTGCCAGCAGCTTAGATGAGTATAGGAACTACACCTTC,CASSLDEYRNYTF,TRBJ1-2,TRBV7-9,-,-
TGTGCCAGCAGCGGGGGTTATGGGCAGCCCCAGCATTTT,CASSGGYGQPQHF,TRBJ1-5,TRBV6-1,-,-
TGCGCCAGCACTGATTTGGGGGGACGGAATGAGCAGTTCTTC,CASTDLGGRNEQFF,TRBJ2-1,TRBV4-1,once,-
TGTGCCAGCAGCTTGGTTTCATATAGACTAGCGGCCTACAATGAGCAGTTCTTC,CASSLVSYRLAAYNEQFF,TRBJ2-1,TRBV5-6,-,TRBD2
TGTGCCATCAGTGGACGACTATCCAACTACGAGCAGTACTTC,CAISGRLSNYEQYF,TRBJ2-7,TRBV10-3,-,-
TGTGCCAGCAGCACCGGACAGGGGTCCCAGCATTTT,CASSTGQGSQHF,TRBJ1-5,TRBV7-8,-,TRBD1
TGTGCCAGCAGTTCGACAGGGTATGGCTACACCTTC,CASSSTGYGYTF,TRBJ1-2,TRBV28,-,TRBD1
TGTGCCAGCAGGACGGGACTAGCGGGAGGGCCCGCTGAGCAGTTCTTC,CASRTGLAGGPAEQFF,TRBJ2-1,TRBV25-1,few,TRBD2
TGTGCCAGCAGCCTGCAGGGGGGTACGGGGACTGAAGCTTTCTTT,CASSLQGGTGTEAFF,TRBJ1-1,TRBV7-2,-,TRBD1
TGTGCCAGCAGCTTAGAACAGGGTAACGACGAGCAGTACTTC,CASSLEQGNDEQYF,TRBJ2-7,TRBV7-9,few,-
TGTGCCAGCAGACACGAGACCGCAAACTATGGCTACACCTTC,CASRHETANYGYTF,TRBJ1-2,TRBV6-5,-,-
TGTGCCAGCAGCGCCAGGGGGAGCACAGATACGCAGTATTTT,CASSARGSTDTQYF,TRBJ2-3,TRBV9,-,TRBD1
TGTGCCAGCAGCCCTCGATTAGGGCGGAAATCTCAGCCCCAGCATTTT,CASSPRLGRKSQPQHF,TRBJ1-5,TRBV28,-,-
TGTGCCAGCAGTTTATTTTCGGACGGAAACTATGGCTACACCTTC,CASSLFSDGNYGYTF,TRBJ1-2,TRBV27,-,-
TGTGCCAGCAGCGTAGCGACAGGGGGTACCGGGGAGCTGTTTTTT,CASSVATGGTGELFF,TRBJ2-2,TRBV9,-,TRBD1
TGCGCCAGCAGCCAAGATATTGTCATGGGAGGCTATGGCTACACCTTC,CASSQDIVMGGYGYTF,TRBJ1-2,TRBV4-3,few,-
TGTGCCAGCAGCGTAGTAGGCACTATGATGAACACTGAAGCTTTCTTT,CASSVVGTMMNTEAFF,TRBJ1-1,TRBV9,-,-
TGTGCCAGCAGTTACTCTGGCAGCGTGTACAAGTTCTTCTTC,CASSYSGSVYKFFF,TRBJ1-2,TRBV6-6,few,-
TGTGCCAGCAGTTTATTAGTCGGCTCAGGTGAAGCTTTCTTT,CASSLLVGSGEAFF,TRBJ1-1,TRBV27,-,-
TGTGCCAGCAGCGTAGAGGGACTAGTCTCCTACGAGCAGTACTTC,CASSVEGLVSYEQYF,TRBJ2-7,TRBV9,-,TRBD2
TGTGCCAGCAGCCAAGATCATGGGGGAGGGCCAGGGCAGTACTTC,CASSQDHGGGPGQYF,TRBJ2-7,TRBV4-2,-,TRBD2
TGTGCCAGCACCATTAACCCGGACAGGGGCTATGGCTACACCTTC,CASTINPDRGYGYTF,TRBJ1-2,TRBV6-6,once,TRBD1
TGTGCCAGCAGCTTGGCGACGGGAAACTATGGCTACACCTTC,CASSLATGNYGYTF,TRBJ1-2,TRBV5-4,-,-
TGCAGTGCTAGGACGGGAGAAAAACTGTTTTTT,CSARTGEKLFF,TRBJ1-4,TRBV20-1,few,-
TGTGCCAGCAGCTTGGGGACAGGGGGAGGTCAGCCCCAGCATTTT,CASSLGTGGGQPQHF,TRBJ1-5,TRBV5-5,-,TRBD1
TGTGCCAGCAGTGATTCTCGAAATCAGCCCCAGCATTTT,CASSDSRNQPQHF,TRBJ1-5,TRBV2,-,-
TGTGCCAGCAGGGAAAGGGACCTCTTGAACACTGAAGCTTTCTTT,CASRERDLLNTEAFF,TRBJ1-1,TRBV6-5,-,-
TGTGCCAGTCGGGGGAATGAGCAGTTCTTC,CASRGNEQFF,TRBJ2-1,TRBV2,-,-
TGTGCCAGTAGTCTAAGGACAGAGACCGGGGAGCTGTTTTTT,CASSLRTETGELFF,TRBJ2-2,TRBV19,-,-
TGTGCCAGCAGCTCGACCGGGACAGGACGCACAGATACGCAGTATTTT,CASSSTGTGRTDTQYF,TRBJ2-3,TRBV7-2,-,TRBD1
TGTGCCAGCAGCTTAGCCCCGCCGAGCGAGCAGTACTTC,CASSLAPPSEQYF,TRBJ2-7,TRBV11-2,-,-
TGTGCCAGCAGTGGTTTGGCTAGCGGGAGTTACGAGCAGTACTTC,CASSGLASGSYEQYF,TRBJ2-7,TRBV2,-,TRBD2
TGTGCCAGCAGTTATACAGGGAGGGGTAACTATGGCTACACCTTC,CASSYTGRGNYGYTF,TRBJ1-2,TRBV6-5,-,-
TGCAGCGTTATGAGGGGGCGAGAAGCTTTCTTT,CSVMRGREAFF,TRBJ1-1,TRBV29-1,once,TRBD1
TGTGCCAGCTTCGGGGGTCATGAAAAACTGTTTTTT,CASFGGHEKLFF,TRBJ1-4,TRBV6-1,-,-
TGCAGCGTTGAAGATCCGGAGGGCTACCACGAGCAGTACTTC,CSVEDPEGYHEQYF,TRBJ2-7,TRBV29-1,-,-
TGTGCCAGCAGCTTAAATGCGGGGGGAAACACCATATATTTT,CASSLNAGGNTIYF,TRBJ1-3,TRBV7-9,few,-
TGTGCCAGCAGCTTTGGCCAGAACTACGAGCAGTACTTC,CASSFGQNYEQYF,TRBJ2-7,TRBV13,-,-
TGCGCCAGCAGCCAAGTGGGGGGGATTAATGAAAAACTGTTTTTT,CASSQVGGINEKLFF,TRBJ1-4,TRBV4-3,-,-
TGTGCCAGCAGTGGGGGGACTAGCGGGAGGCTCGGAAAGACCCAGTACTTC,CASSGGTSGRLGKTQYF,TRBJ2-5,TRBV2,once,TRBD2
TGTGCCAGCACCATGGACAGGGACGCTGAAGCTTTCTTT,CASTMDRDAEAFF,TRBJ1-1,TRBV2,-,TRBD1
TGTGCCAGCAGTTTAAAGGGACAGGGTTCCTACGAGCAGTACTTC,CASSLKGQGSYEQYF,TRBJ2-7,TRBV27,-,TRBD1